This T cell receptor (beta chain) originates from a study of blood T cell repertoires in COVID-19. About the research overall: The study drew acute and convalescent COVID-19 samples from the United States, Italy and Spain. PBMCs, B-cell-depleted T cells, or T cells provided the cDNA or gDNA that made up the material.

The data were produced by immunoSEQ multiplex PCR, yet TCRdb's version contains in-frame clones alone and is incomplete. The data show 220,000 or so clones, approximately 78% seen once. The sequence was obtained from a woman older than 75 with COVID-19, enrolled during active disease. The sequencing sample was made of peripheral blood.

The CDR3: CASSLGGRYAANYGYTF. The DNA for the CDR3 is TGCGCCAGCAGCTTGGGGGGCCGCTATGCGGCTAACTATGGCTACACCTTC. The genes are TRBV5-1 and TRBJ1-2, with D possibly being TRBD1 (5 bases). V lost 0 bases and J lost 0, with 15 bases in between. There are 17 residues in the CDR3. The germline V gene encodes CDR1 SGHRS and CDR2 YFSETQ.